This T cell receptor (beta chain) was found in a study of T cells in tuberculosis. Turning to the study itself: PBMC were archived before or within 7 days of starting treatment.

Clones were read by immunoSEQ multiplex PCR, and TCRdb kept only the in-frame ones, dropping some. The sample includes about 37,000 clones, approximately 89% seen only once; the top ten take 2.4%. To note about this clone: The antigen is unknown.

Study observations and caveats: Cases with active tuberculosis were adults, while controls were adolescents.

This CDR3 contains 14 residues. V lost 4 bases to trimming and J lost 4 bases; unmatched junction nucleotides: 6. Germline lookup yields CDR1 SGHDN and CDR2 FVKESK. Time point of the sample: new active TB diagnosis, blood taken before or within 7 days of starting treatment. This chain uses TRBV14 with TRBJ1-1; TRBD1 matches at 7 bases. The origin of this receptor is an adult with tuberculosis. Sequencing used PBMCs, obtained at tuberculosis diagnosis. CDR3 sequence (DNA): TGTGCCAGCAGCCGGGACAGATTGCCCACTGAAGCTTTCTTT. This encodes CASSRDRLPTEAFF.